Following are 3 T cell receptor beta chains from one sample sequenced in a study of T cells in Graves' hyperthyroidism and ophthalmopathy (dated by TCRdb to the late 2010s). Preparation of the library involved multiplex PCR. Sequencing was carried out with an Illumina HiSeq 2000. The TCR beta CDR3 regions were amplified from RNA transcripts. For the first round of RT-PCR on the TCR CDR3, the HTBI primer set was used together with the Qiagen OneStep RT-PCR kit. The public reads were quality trimmed at Q25 with fastp and then assembled into clones with MiXCR by TCRdb, keeping productive beta chains. A single entry per CDR3 protein holds the most common genes and DNA from its merged rows. For this sample there are around 600,000 distinct CDR3 sequences; around 14% appear just once. The ten most abundant clones make up approximately 7% of the sample. The sample consisted of blood. These receptors all come from a woman between 25 and 40 years old with Graves' hyperthyroidism.

Comment on this clonotype: A much larger clone is a single base away; this may be a read error. The rearrangement uses TRBV6-5 and TRBJ2-1, with D perhaps being TRBD1 or TRBD2 (5 bases each). CDR1 MNHEY and CDR2 SVGAGI come from the germline V gene. CDR3 length equals 16 residues. Between the trimmed V and J ends, which lost 0 bases and 10 bases, there was a span of 19 bases. The CDR3 region is CASSYSRTSFDYEQFF. CDR3 in DNA: TGTGCCAGCAGTTACTCGAGGACAAGCTTCGACTACGAGCAGTTCTTC.

This clonotype has ten or more counts. This rearrangement joins TRBV7-9 to TRBJ2-1; D may correspond to TRBD1 or TRBD2 (5 bases each). The ends were cut back, 5 bases at V and 5 bases at J, with 10 bases in the middle. Germline values: CDR1 SEHNR, CDR2 FQNEAQ (reference sequence). This CDR3 has 13 amino acids. DNA for the CDR3: TGTGCCAGCAGCATGGGACCCGACAATGAGCAGTTCTTC. Translated: CASSMGPDNEQFF.

This clonotype was seen ten or more times. The V gene is TRBV27, the J gene TRBJ1-1; D not certain. The CDR3 contains 12 residues. The germline V and J ends were trimmed by 6 bases and 7 bases, with 12 bases remaining between them. Per germline, CDR1 MNHEY and CDR2 SMNVEV (reference sequence). In DNA form, the CDR3 reads TGTGCCAGCAGATCCCGGACGGGTGAAGCTTTCTTT. Its translation is CASRSRTGEAFF.